Shown below are 10 T cell receptor beta chains from a single sample sequenced in a study of T cells in Graves' hyperthyroidism and ophthalmopathy. What was amplified from RNA transcripts were TCR beta CDR3 regions. HTBI primers were used for first-round RT-PCR of the TCR CDR3. In TCRdb, the multiplex PCR reads were re-called with MiXCR into one record per CDR3 protein. Here the sample spans about 410,000 distinct CDR3 sequences, roughly 15% being singletons. Sequencing input: blood. These receptors came from a man aged 18 to 29 with Graves' ophthalmopathy.

This clonotype was counted many times. The rearrangement links TRBV6-2 or TRBV6-3 to TRBJ2-3; the D is unclear. V lost 2 bases and J 1 base, leaving 7 bases between the germline ends. Looked up from germline, CDR1 is MNHEY and CDR2 is SVGEGT. CDR3 size: 14 residues. CDR3 coding DNA: TGTGCCAGCAGTTACCGAACCCGCACAGATACGCAGTATTTT. Protein sequence: CASSYRTRTDTQYF.

This clonotype was seen many times. The rearrangement joins TRBV6-1 to TRBJ2-7, with TRBD1 identical over 7 bases. The J segment lost 3 bases and the V segment lost 6 bases, leaving 11 bases of the junction unmatched. Germline CDR1 reads MNHNS; CDR2 reads SASEGT. This CDR3 is 15 amino acids long. The CDR3 reads CASRLGQYAFYEQYF. The CDR3 nucleotides are TGTGCCAGCAGACTGGGACAGTACGCTTTCTACGAGCAGTACTTC.

This clonotype was picked up many times. The rearrangement joins TRBV6-2 or TRBV6-3 to TRBJ1-1; D is undetermined. CDR3 length: 16 residues. V shed 0 bases and J shed 1 base, with 12 bases lying between them. Germline values: CDR1 MNHEY, CDR2 SVGEGT. CDR3 DNA: TGTGCCAGCAGTTACTCGATTAGGTTGACGAACACTGAAGCTTTCTTT. It codes for CASSYSIRLTNTEAFF.

In this sample, this clonotype turned up many times. V is TRBV11-3 and J is TRBJ2-2; TRBD2 might be the D (7 bases). The germline V gene has CDR1 SGHNT and CDR2 YENEEA. Trimming left V 1 base short and J 3 bases short, with 12 bases between. The CDR3 runs to 16 residues. The CDR3 sequence is CASSLGRGGYTGELFF. CDR3 nucleotide sequence: TGTGCCAGCAGCTTAGGTCGCGGGGGCTACACCGGGGAGCTGTTTTTT.

This clonotype was counted a few times. The J gene is TRBJ2-2, the V gene TRBV7-9; no definite D call. Germline V gene lookup returns CDR1 SEHNR and CDR2 FQNEAQ (reference sequence). The V and J ends lost 1 base and 6 bases respectively, with 3 bases between them. The CDR3 contains 12 residues. For the CDR3, the DNA is TGTGCCAGCAGCTTAGAGTCCGGGGAGCTGTTTTTT. Translating it yields CASSLESGELFF.

V gene TRBV7-2 combines with J gene TRBJ2-7; tentative D call: TRBD2 (7 bases). V shed 8 bases and J shed 7 bases, with 12 bases lying between them. Germline CDR1 reads SGHTA; CDR2 reads FQGNSA. CDR3 length equals 11 residues. In DNA form, the CDR3 reads TGTGCCAGCCGGGGGGCCAAAGAGCAGTACTTC. This gives the protein CASRGAKEQYF.

The CDR3 DNA follows: TGCGCCAGCAGCTTATCGGGGCGTGGTAGTCAAGAGACCCAGTACTTC. This codes for CASSLSGRGSQETQYF. The V call is TRBV5-1, the J call TRBJ2-5, with D perhaps TRBD1 or TRBD2 (5 bases each). The CDR3 contains 16 residues. V lost 2 bases to trimming and J lost 2 bases, with 16 bases between them. Germline V CDR1 and CDR2: SGHRS, YFSETQ. The full variable domain, with the rest looked up from reference TRBV5-1 and TRBJ2-5, is KAGVTQTPRYLIKTRGQQVTLSCSPISGHRSVSWYQQTPGQGLQFLFEYFSETQRNKGNFPGRFSGRQFSNSRSEMNVSTLELGDSALYLCASSLSGRGSQETQYFGPGTRLLVL.

This clonotype has a count of ten or more. This sequence joins TRBV5-1 and TRBJ1-2, with D hard to call. This CDR3 contains 14 residues. The ends were cut back, 0 bases at V and 2 bases at J, with 8 bases in the middle. CDR1 SGHRS and CDR2 YFSETQ come from the germline V gene. The CDR3: CASSLEPSNYGYTF. The DNA of the CDR3 is TGCGCCAGCAGCTTGGAGCCCAGCAACTATGGCTACACCTTC.

As concerns this clonotype: This may arise from a read error, as a much more abundant clone is one base away. This chain joins TRBV27 and TRBJ2-7; 11 nucleotides match TRBD1. This CDR3 has 16 amino acids. V lost 5 bases to trimming and J lost 1 base; unmatched junction nucleotides: 7. Germline V lookup: CDR1 MNHEY, CDR2 SMNVEV (reference sequence). The CDR3 loop reads CASSGTGTGGSYEQYF. The CDR3 nucleotides are TGTGCCAGCAGTGGAACCGGGACAGGGGGTTCCTACGAGCAGTACTTC.

The genes are TRBV7-2 and TRBJ1-2; 10 bases line up with TRBD1. Germline V gene lookup returns CDR1 SGHTA and CDR2 FQGNSA. Trimming cost V 6 bases and J 6 bases; bases outside gene matches: 7. The CDR3 covers 14 residues. This CDR3 reads CASRQLGTGDGYTF. The CDR3 coding sequence is TGTGCCAGCAGACAATTGGGGACAGGGGATGGCTACACCTTC.